The 2 T cell receptor beta chains in this list originate from one sample, sequenced in a study of blood T cell repertoires in COVID-19. The method was immunoSEQ multiplex PCR; TCRdb's version includes in-frame clones alone and lacks a portion of them. Of about 190,000 clones in the sample, approximately 86% were seen once. Input material: peripheral blood. Source of these receptors: a man in his 70s with active or convalescent COVID-19.

This clone was seen a single time. The chain recombines TRBV10-3 with TRBJ2-7; 8 nucleotides line up with TRBD1. The CDR3 sequence is 12 residues long. The junction had 5 bases not matched to a gene; V was cut back by 10 bases and J by 3 bases. Germline CDR1 and CDR2: ENHRY and SYGVKD. The CDR3 nucleotides read TGTGCCACCCGAGACAGGGGCTACGAGCAGTACTTC. This encodes CATRDRGYEQYF.

The V gene is TRBV30, the J gene TRBJ2-2; maybe TRBD2 (7 bases). V was trimmed by 3 bases and J by 2 bases, leaving 13 bases between them. CDR3 size: 15 residues. Germline V gene data show CDR1 as GTSNPN and CDR2 as SVGIG (reference sequence). The CDR3 bases are TGTGCCTGGAGCTCCGGGGGGCTTAACACCGGGGAGCTGTTTTTT. Protein: CAWSSGGLNTGELFF.